This paragraph covers one T cell receptor (beta chain) sequence. Its antigen is still unknown. The data belong to a study of T cell responses to AZD1222 COVID-19 vaccine. Study-wide points: Clonal diversity may have been underestimated, and the donors were mostly white British, with more females than males. Reports say nearly half of spike-specific TCRs go after unmutated variant regions.

This CDR3 is 13 amino acids long. Per the germline V gene, CDR1 is SQVTM and CDR2 is ANQGSEA. V was cut by 7 bases and J by 5 bases, with 14 bases left in between. Produced via immunoSEQ multiplex PCR; TCRdb's table is partial and in-frame only. The data contain around 180,000 clones, 70% to 90% of them singletons. V usage is TRBV29-1 and J usage is TRBJ1-4; tentatively, D is TRBD1 (5 bases). The clonotype comes from an adult in good health. The material was peripheral blood, obtained on day 0 of AZD1222 vaccination. The CDR3, as DNA: TGCAGCGCCGTCGGGGACTCGAATGAAAAACTGTTTTTT. Translated, it gives CSAVGDSNEKLFF.